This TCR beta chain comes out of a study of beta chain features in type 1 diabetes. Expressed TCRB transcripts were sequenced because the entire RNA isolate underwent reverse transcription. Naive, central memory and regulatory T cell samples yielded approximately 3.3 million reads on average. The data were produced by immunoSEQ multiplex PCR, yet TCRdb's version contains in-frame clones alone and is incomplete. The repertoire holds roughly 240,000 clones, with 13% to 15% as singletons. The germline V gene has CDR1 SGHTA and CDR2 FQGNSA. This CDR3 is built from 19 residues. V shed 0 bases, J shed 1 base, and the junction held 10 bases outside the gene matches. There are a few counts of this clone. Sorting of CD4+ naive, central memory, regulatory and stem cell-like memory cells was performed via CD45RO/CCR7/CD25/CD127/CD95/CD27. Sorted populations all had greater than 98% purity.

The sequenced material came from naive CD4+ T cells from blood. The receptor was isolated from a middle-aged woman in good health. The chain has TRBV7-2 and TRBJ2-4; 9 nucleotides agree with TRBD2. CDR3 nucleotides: TGTGCCAGCAGCTTAGCTTCCCAGCGGGGGGTATCCGCCAAAAACATTCAGTACTTC. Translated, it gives CASSLASQRGVSAKNIQYF.